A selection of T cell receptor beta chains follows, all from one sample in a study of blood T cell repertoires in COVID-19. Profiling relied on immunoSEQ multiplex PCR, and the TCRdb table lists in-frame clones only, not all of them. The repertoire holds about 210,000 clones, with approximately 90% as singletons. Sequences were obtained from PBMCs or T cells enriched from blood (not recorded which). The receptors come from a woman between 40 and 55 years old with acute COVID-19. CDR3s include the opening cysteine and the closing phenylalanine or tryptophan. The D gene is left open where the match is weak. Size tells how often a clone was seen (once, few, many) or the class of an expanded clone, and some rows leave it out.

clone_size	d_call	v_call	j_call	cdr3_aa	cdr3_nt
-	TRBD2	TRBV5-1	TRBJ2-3	CASSFSRGSTDTQYF	TGCGCCAGCAGCTTCTCGCGGGGGAGCACAGATACGCAGTATTTT
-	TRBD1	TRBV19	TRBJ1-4	CASSTDRARMNEKLFF	TGTGCCAGTAGTACGGACAGGGCCCGCATGAATGAAAAACTGTTTTTT
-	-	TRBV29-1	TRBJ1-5	CSVEDGALGQPQHF	TGCAGCGTTGAAGATGGGGCTCTTGGTCAGCCCCAGCATTTT
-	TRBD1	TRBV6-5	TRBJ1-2	CASRPTGQGYGYTF	TGTGCCAGCAGACCGACGGGACAGGGGTATGGCTACACCTTC
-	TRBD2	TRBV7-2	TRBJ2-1	CASSFPRGTSGSSYNEQFF	TGTGCCAGCAGCTTCCCCCGCGGGACTAGCGGGAGCTCCTACAATGAGCAGTTCTTC
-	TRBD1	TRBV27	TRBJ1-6	CASSPLKSGTGSRSPLHF	TGTGCCAGCAGTCCACTTAAGTCCGGGACAGGGTCTCGATCACCCCTCCACTTT
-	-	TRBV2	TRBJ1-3	CASSEARVSGNTIYF	TGTGCCAGCAGTGAAGCTAGAGTCTCTGGAAACACCATATATTTT
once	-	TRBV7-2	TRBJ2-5	CASSLFQGETQYF	TGTGCCAGCAGCTTATTCCAGGGCGAGACCCAGTACTTC
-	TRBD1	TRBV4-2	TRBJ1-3	CASSQRRGQASGNTIYF	TGTGCCAGCAGCCAAAGACGAGGACAGGCCTCTGGAAACACCATATATTTT
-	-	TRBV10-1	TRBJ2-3	CASSSGVTDTQYF	TGCGCCAGCAGTTCGGGGGTCACAGATACGCAGTATTTT
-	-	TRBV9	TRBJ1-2	CASRADGGANYGYTF	TGTGCCAGCAGGGCGGACGGAGGAGCTAACTATGGCTACACCTTC
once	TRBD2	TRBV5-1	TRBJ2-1	CASSPGLAGSINEQFF	TGCGCCAGCAGCCCCGGACTAGCGGGATCCATCAATGAGCAGTTCTTC
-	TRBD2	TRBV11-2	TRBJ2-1	CASSLTLTSGGNEQFF	TGTGCCAGCAGCTTAACCTTGACTAGCGGGGGTAATGAGCAGTTCTTC
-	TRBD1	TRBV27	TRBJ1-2	CASSLLGGGSYGYTF	TGTGCCAGCAGTTTATTAGGGGGCGGAAGCTATGGCTACACCTTC
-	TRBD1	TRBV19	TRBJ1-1	CASSPYQGAGTEAFF	TGTGCCAGTAGCCCTTACCAGGGGGCGGGCACTGAAGCTTTCTTT
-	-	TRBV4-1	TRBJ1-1	CASSQSGLGNTEAFF	TGCGCCAGCAGCCAATCCGGGTTGGGGAACACTGAAGCTTTCTTT